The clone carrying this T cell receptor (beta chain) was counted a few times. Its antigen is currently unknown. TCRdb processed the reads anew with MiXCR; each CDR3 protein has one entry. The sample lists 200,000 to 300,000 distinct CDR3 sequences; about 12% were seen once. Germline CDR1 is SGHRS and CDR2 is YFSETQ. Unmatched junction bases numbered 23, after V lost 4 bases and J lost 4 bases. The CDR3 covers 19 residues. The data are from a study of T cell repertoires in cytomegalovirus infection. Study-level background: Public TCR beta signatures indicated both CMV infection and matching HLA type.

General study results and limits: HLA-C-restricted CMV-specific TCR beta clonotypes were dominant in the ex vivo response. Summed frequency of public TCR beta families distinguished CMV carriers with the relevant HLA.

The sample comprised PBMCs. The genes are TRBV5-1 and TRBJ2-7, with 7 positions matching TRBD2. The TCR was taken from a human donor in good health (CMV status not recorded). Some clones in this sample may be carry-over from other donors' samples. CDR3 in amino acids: CASSPTVLTIGGSAYEQYF. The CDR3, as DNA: TGCGCCAGCAGCCCGACAGTCCTCACGATCGGGGGGTCGGCGTACGAGCAGTACTTC.